The clone carrying this TCR beta chain has only a few counts. Its antigen is undetermined. This record comes from a study of T-cell reconstitution after alpha-beta-depleted transplantation in children. General study points: Reportedly, roughly two months post-transplant, alpha-beta T cells arose from several hundred expanded graft clones.

From germline, CDR1 is DFQATT and CDR2 SNEGSKA (reference sequence). The V end lost 1 base, the J end lost 5 bases, and 17 bases lay between the germline ends. The CDR3 is made up of 15 amino acids. Unique molecular identifiers featured in how the TCRbeta library was prepared. TCRdb used MiXCR to reprocess the PCR reads, holding one entry per CDR3 protein. The sample has hundreds of thousands of distinct CDR3 sequences, 10% to 15% seen once. This sequence was found in a male patient younger than 18 who had a stem cell transplant for acute myeloid leukemia, so the T cells may come from the graft donor. This specimen consisted of PBMCs, mostly from graft donor cells, obtained 360 days after TCRalphabeta/CD19-depleted stem cell transplant. V and J are TRBV20-1 and TRBJ2-5, with D perhaps matching TRBD1 or TRBD2 (7 bases each). The CDR3, as DNA: TGCAGTGCTAGAGGGGCACAGGGGCGGGGGGAGACCCAGTACTTC. Its translation is CSARGAQGRGETQYF.